Presented here are 30 T cell receptor beta chains from one specimen sequenced in a study of T cell responses to AZD1222 COVID-19 vaccine. Repertoires were generated with immunoSEQ multiplex PCR, while TCRdb's copy carries only in-frame clones and drops some. In the table there are some 85,000 clones, 75% to 90% of which are singletons. Source: peripheral blood, taken on day 0 of AZD1222 vaccination. The source is an adult in good health.

J is TRBJ1-2 and V is TRBV6-5, with 7 bases aligning to TRBD1. The trim removed 5 bases at V and 5 bases at J, leaving 8 bases unmatched. Looked up from germline, CDR1 is MNHEY and CDR2 is SVGAGI. The CDR3 sequence is 14 residues long. The CDR3 loop reads CASSPRDSQYGYTF. The CDR3 DNA is TGTGCCAGCAGTCCCCGGGACAGTCAGTATGGCTACACCTTC.

The gene calls are TRBV18 and TRBJ2-3; D is unresolved. Trimming left V 3 bases short and J 3 bases short, with 4 bases between. Germline-derived CDR1 and CDR2 are KGHSH and LQKENI. The CDR3 totals 12 residues. The CDR3 DNA is TGTGCCAGCTCACCTACGACAGATACGCAGTATTTT. Protein: CASSPTTDTQYF.

This chain links TRBV7-2 with TRBJ2-5; D is possibly TRBD2 (6 bases). Germline V gene data show CDR1 as SGHTA and CDR2 as FQGNSA. The CDR3 runs to 13 residues. V was trimmed by 6 bases and J by 1 base, leaving 9 bases between them. CDR3 sequence: CASRGAGQETQYF. The DNA of the CDR3 is TGTGCCAGCAGGGGAGCGGGCCAAGAGACCCAGTACTTC.

This clone was counted between two and nine times. This chain links TRBV30 with TRBJ1-4; D gene unclear. CDR3 size: 15 residues. The V and J ends lost 0 bases and 6 bases respectively, with 14 bases between them. The V gene's germline CDR1 is GTSNPN and CDR2 SVGIG (reference sequence). The CDR3 region is CAWSVPRILDEKLFF. CDR3 in DNA: TGTGCCTGGAGTGTACCTAGGATACTCGATGAAAAACTGTTTTTT.

The chain employs TRBV19 and TRBJ2-5, with D possibly being TRBD1 (6 bases). Deletions cut 5 bases from V and 9 bases from J, with 22 bases between. CDR3 length: 15 amino acids. In germline, CDR1 is LNHDA, CDR2 SQIVND (reference sequence). The CDR3 loop reads CASSQTPGAPMSQYF. CDR3 DNA: TGTGCCAGTAGTCAAACTCCAGGGGCCCCCATGTCCCAGTACTTC.

This chain joins TRBV4-2 and TRBJ1-4; D is uncertain. This CDR3 has 14 amino acids. The germline V and J ends were trimmed by 3 bases and 8 bases, with 13 bases remaining between them. Germline V gene sequence: CDR1 LGHNA, CDR2 YNFKEQ. CDR3 residues: CASSHPERREKLFF. As DNA, the CDR3 is TGTGCCAGCAGCCATCCCGAACGGCGGGAAAAACTGTTTTTT.

This chain connects TRBV19 to TRBJ2-1; D not resolved. The ends were cut back, 3 bases at V and 10 bases at J, with 13 bases in the middle. The V gene's germline CDR1 is LNHDA and CDR2 SQIVND (reference sequence). The CDR3 extends over 13 amino acids. The CDR3 loop reads CASSIGSVREQFF. DNA of the CDR3: TGTGCCAGTAGTATTGGCAGCGTCCGAGAGCAGTTCTTC.

V and J are TRBV6-5 and TRBJ1-2, with D possibly matching TRBD1 (5 bases). Per the germline V gene, CDR1 is MNHEY and CDR2 is SVGAGI. CDR3 length equals 13 residues. Trimming stripped 6 bases from V and 2 bases from J, with 10 bases between. The CDR3 sequence is CASSPRVNYGYTF. The CDR3, as DNA: TGTGCCAGCAGCCCCAGGGTGAACTATGGCTACACCTTC.

The chain is built from TRBV5-1 and TRBJ2-7, with TRBD2 matching over 10 bases. The CDR3 totals 13 residues. Trimming at V came to 7 bases and at J to 8 bases, leaving 9 bases not matched to a gene. Germline V lookup: CDR1 SGHRS, CDR2 YFSETQ. The CDR3 nucleotides are TGCGCCAGCCACCCGGGACTAGCGAATAAGCAGTACTTC. Amino acid sequence: CASHPGLANKQYF.

The chain uses TRBV18 and TRBJ2-1; weak D call: TRBD2 (7 bases). Germline V gene sequence: CDR1 KGHSH, CDR2 LQKENI. The CDR3 runs to 13 residues. The V and J ends lost 2 bases and 6 bases respectively, with 8 bases between them. CDR3 amino acids: CASSPRGGNEQFF. The CDR3 coding sequence is TGTGCCAGCTCACCAAGGGGGGGCAATGAGCAGTTCTTC. Variable domain in full (rest from reference TRBV18 and TRBJ2-1): NAGVMQNPRHLVRRRGQEARLRCSPMKGHSHVYWYRQLPEEGLKFMVYLQKENIIDESGMPKERFSAEFPKEGPSILRIQQVVRGDSAAYFCASSPRGGNEQFFGPGTRLTVL.

The chain joins TRBV9 to TRBJ1-1; D not resolved. In germline, CDR1 is SGDLS, CDR2 YYNGEE. The CDR3 covers 13 residues. V lost 0 bases and J lost 3, with 6 bases in between. CDR3 bases: TGTGCCAGCAGCGTAGGTGGGGACACTGAAGCTTTCTTT. Amino acid sequence: CASSVGGDTEAFF.

V is TRBV6-4 and J is TRBJ1-1; maybe TRBD1 (5 bases). The CDR3 consists of 13 residues. Deletions cut 6 bases from V and 6 bases from J, with 14 bases between. Germline-derived CDR1 and CDR2 are MRHNA and SNTAGT. The CDR3 loop is CASSPGPRAEAFF. The CDR3 nucleotides are TGTGCCAGCAGCCCGGGGCCCAGGGCTGAAGCTTTCTTT.

The chain couples TRBV30 to TRBJ1-2; 7 positions match TRBD1. V trimming: 5 bases; J trimming: 9 bases; junction bases outside the gene matches: 12. Germline V gene sequence: CDR1 GTSNPN, CDR2 SVGIG (reference sequence). The CDR3 covers 13 residues. In DNA form, the CDR3 reads TGTGCCTGGGTCTTGACAGGGACCTTGCGCTACACCTTC. It translates to CAWVLTGTLRYTF.

The chain has TRBV5-8 and TRBJ2-1, with no clear D. The CDR3 covers 11 residues. CDR1 and CDR2 (germline): SGHTS, YDEGEE. Trimming shortened V by 4 bases and J by 2 bases, and 1 base separated the two germline ends. The CDR3, as DNA: TGTGCCAGCAGCCCCTACAATGAGCAGTTCTTC. Protein: CASSPYNEQFF. Full variable domain (remainder filled in from reference TRBV5-8 and TRBJ2-1): EAGVTQSPTHLIKTRGQQATLRCSPISGHTSVYWYQQALGLGLQFLLWYDEGEERNRGNFPPRFSGRQFPNYSSELNVNALELEDSALYLCASSPYNEQFFGPGTRLTVL.

The chain uses TRBV3-1 (or the pseudogene TRBV3-2) and TRBJ1-5; D unresolved. The CDR3 runs to 13 residues. Germline V gene lookup returns CDR1 LGHDT and CDR2 YNNKEL (reference sequence). V was clipped by 4 bases and J by 2 bases, with 6 bases between them. The CDR3 region has the DNA TGTGCCAGCAGCCCTTGGGGCAATCAGCCCCAGCATTTT. Residues: CASSPWGNQPQHF.

The genes are TRBV18 and TRBJ2-5; 9 bases align to TRBD1. The CDR3 has 15 residues. The V and J ends lost 6 bases and 2 bases, in that order; junction bases with no gene match: 7. CDR1 and CDR2 (germline): KGHSH, LQKENI. CDR3 coding DNA: TGTGCCAGCTCGCCCGCCGGGACAGGGCAAGAGACCCAGTACTTC. Encoded protein: CASSPAGTGQETQYF.

This rearrangement joins TRBV6-2 or TRBV6-3 to TRBJ2-4; D is perhaps TRBD1 (6 bases). Trimming removed 4 bases at V and 0 bases at J, with 13 bases between. CDR1 and CDR2 (germline): MNHEY, SVGEGT. The CDR3 spans 16 residues. CDR3 DNA: TGTGCCAGCAGTTCCGGGACACCCATAGCCAAAAACATTCAGTACTTC. Residues: CASSSGTPIAKNIQYF.

The chain has TRBV5-1 and TRBJ2-2; no reliable D call. Trimming shortened V by 0 bases and J by 6 bases, and 9 bases separated the two germline ends. CDR1 and CDR2 from the germline V gene are SGHRS and YFSETQ. The CDR3 runs to 14 residues. The CDR3 loop reads CASSLGSGSGELFF. The CDR3 bases are TGCGCCAGCAGCTTGGGATCCGGGTCCGGGGAGCTGTTTTTT. Together with reference TRBV5-1 and TRBJ2-2, the CDR3 gives the full variable domain: KAGVTQTPRYLIKTRGQQVTLSCSPISGHRSVSWYQQTPGQGLQFLFEYFSETQRNKGNFPGRFSGRQFSNSRSEMNVSTLELGDSALYLCASSLGSGSGELFFGEGSRLTVL.

The chain links TRBV28 to TRBJ1-2; D call uncertain. The CDR3 is 12 residues long. Germline V gene lookup returns CDR1 MDHEN and CDR2 SYDVKM. The V and J ends lost 7 bases and 3 bases respectively, with 9 bases between them. The CDR3 sequence is CASTDTYYGYTF. The CDR3 DNA follows: TGTGCCAGCACTGACACCTACTATGGCTACACCTTC.

This clone was observed a few times. The rearrangement links TRBV6-5 to TRBJ1-1; D remains ambiguous. V was pared by 6 bases and J by 11 bases, with 16 bases between. In germline, CDR1 is MNHEY, CDR2 SVGAGI. The CDR3 has 12 amino acids. The CDR3 nucleotides are TGTGCCAGCAGATCCCAGTGGGGTGGCGCTTTCTTT. This translates into CASRSQWGGAFF.

This chain connects TRBV5-7 to TRBJ1-5; possibly TRBD1 for D (6 bases). TRBV5-7 is an ORF, and what it does is uncertain. The CDR3 is 16 amino acids. With 0 bases removed from V and 1 base from J, the gap between germline ends came to 11 bases. CDR3 sequence: CASSLAAGESNQPQHF. Here the CDR3 DNA reads TGTGCCAGCAGCTTGGCCGCAGGGGAGAGCAATCAGCCCCAGCATTTT.

This clone has just a few counts. The chain combines TRBV7-2 with TRBJ1-1; 7 nucleotides line up with TRBD1. The ends lost 3 bases at V and 1 base at J; junction bases unmatched: 2. The CDR3 has 14 residues. Germline-derived CDR1 and CDR2 are SGHTA and FQGNSA. CDR3 in DNA: TGTGCCAGCAGCTTGCGGACAGGGAACACTGAAGCTTTCTTT. The encoded protein is CASSLRTGNTEAFF.

The chain has TRBV5-5 and TRBJ2-7, with D unresolved. The CDR3 extends over 12 amino acids. Between the trimmed V and J ends, which lost 4 bases and 0 bases, there was a span of 5 bases. Germline V gene lookup returns CDR1 SGHKS and CDR2 YYEKEE (reference sequence). The DNA of the CDR3 is TGTGCCAGCAGCCGGAACTCCTACGAGCAGTACTTC. Residues: CASSRNSYEQYF.

The gene calls are TRBV2 and TRBJ2-5; D not certain. This CDR3 has 12 residues. V was cut by 7 bases and J by 2 bases, with 8 bases left in between. The germline V gene has CDR1 SNHLY and CDR2 FYNNEI. This CDR3 reads CASTTSQETQYF. DNA for the CDR3: TGTGCCAGCACAACGTCTCAAGAGACCCAGTACTTC.

V is TRBV5-8 and J is TRBJ1-4, with 7 bases aligning to TRBD1. This CDR3 contains 14 residues. Germline V gene data show CDR1 as SGHTS and CDR2 as YDEGEE. J gave up 7 bases and V 3 bases, and 6 bases lay outside the gene matches. In DNA form, the CDR3 reads TGTGCCAGCAGCTATGACAGGGCAGGTGAAAAACTGTTTTTT. The encoded protein is CASSYDRAGEKLFF. Together with reference TRBV5-8 and TRBJ1-4, the CDR3 gives the full variable domain: EAGVTQSPTHLIKTRGQQATLRCSPISGHTSVYWYQQALGLGLQFLLWYDEGEERNRGNFPPRFSGRQFPNYSSELNVNALELEDSALYLCASSYDRAGEKLFFGSGTQLSVL.

The gene calls are TRBV2 and TRBJ1-1; TRBD1 is a possible D gene (6 bases). This CDR3 spans 14 amino acids. The germline V gene has CDR1 SNHLY and CDR2 FYNNEI. V gave up 4 bases and J gave up 1 base, with 10 bases separating them. CDR3 sequence: CASSVRQENTEAFF. The DNA for the CDR3 is TGTGCCAGCAGTGTTAGACAGGAGAACACTGAAGCTTTCTTT.

The chain combines TRBV29-1 with TRBJ1-1; 9 bases fit TRBD1. This CDR3 contains 13 residues. With V trimmed by 7 bases and J by 4 bases, 7 bases remained unmatched. The germline V gene has CDR1 SQVTM and CDR2 ANQGSEA. The CDR3 nucleotides read TGCAGCGCCGAGACAGGGGGAGCCACTGAAGCTTTCTTT. Translating it yields CSAETGGATEAFF.

The chain has TRBV28 and TRBJ2-7; D perhaps matches TRBD1 (6 bases). CDR3 length: 13 amino acids. The germline V gene has CDR1 MDHEN and CDR2 SYDVKM. The V end was cut by 7 bases, the J end by 7 bases, with 17 bases between. CDR3 sequence (DNA): TGTGCCAGCAACGAACAGGGAAAATGGGAGCAGTACTTC. As protein: CASNEQGKWEQYF.

The chain links TRBV19 to TRBJ2-7; 10 nucleotides match TRBD2. Per the germline V gene, CDR1 is LNHDA and CDR2 is SQIVND (reference sequence). V shed 6 bases, J shed 5 bases, and the junction held 10 bases outside the gene matches. The CDR3 totals 15 residues. CDR3 residues: CASSPSSGSHNEQYF. CDR3 in DNA: TGTGCCAGTAGCCCCTCTAGCGGGAGTCACAACGAGCAGTACTTC.

V usage is TRBV15 and J usage is TRBJ1-5; 8 bases match TRBD1. The CDR3 is 15 amino acids. Germline-derived CDR1 and CDR2 are LNHNV and YYDKDF (reference sequence). V gave up 5 bases and J gave up 6 bases; unmatched junction bases: 9. CDR3 nucleotide sequence: TGTGCCACCAGCCAAGACCCAGGGGGCAGTCAGCCCCAGCATTTT. It is translated as CATSQDPGGSQPQHF.